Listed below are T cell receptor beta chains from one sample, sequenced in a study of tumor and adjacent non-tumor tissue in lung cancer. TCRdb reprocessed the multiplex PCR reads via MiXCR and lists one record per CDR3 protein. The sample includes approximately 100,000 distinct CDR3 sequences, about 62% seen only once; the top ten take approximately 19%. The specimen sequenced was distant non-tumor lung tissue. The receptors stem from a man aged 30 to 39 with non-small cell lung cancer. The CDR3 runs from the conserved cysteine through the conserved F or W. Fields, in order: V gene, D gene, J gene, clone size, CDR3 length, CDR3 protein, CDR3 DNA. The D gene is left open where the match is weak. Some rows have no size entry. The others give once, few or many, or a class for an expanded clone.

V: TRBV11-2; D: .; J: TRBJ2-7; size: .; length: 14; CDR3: CASSRGSGTLEQYF; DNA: TGTGCCAGCAGCCGGGGGTCAGGGACTCTCGAGCAGTACTTC
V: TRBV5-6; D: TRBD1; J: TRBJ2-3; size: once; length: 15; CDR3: CPSSIYDRGADTLYF; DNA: TGTCCCAGCAGCATATACGACAGGGGGGCAGATACGCTGTATTTT
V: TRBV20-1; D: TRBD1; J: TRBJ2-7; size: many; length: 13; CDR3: CSGDRGDTYEQYF; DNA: TGCAGTGGGGACAGGGGGGACACCTACGAGCAGTACTTC
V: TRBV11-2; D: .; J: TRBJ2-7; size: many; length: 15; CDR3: CASSQSGTLTYEQYF; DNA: TGTGCCAGCAGCCAATCCGGGACCCTAACCTACGAGCAGTACTTC
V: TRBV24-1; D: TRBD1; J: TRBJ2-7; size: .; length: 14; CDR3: CTTSRRDRTYEQYF; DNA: TGTACCACCAGTCGGCGGGACAGGACCTACGAGCAGTACTTT
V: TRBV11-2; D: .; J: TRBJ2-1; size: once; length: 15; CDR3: CTSSLGARGGEEQFF; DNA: TGTACCAGCAGCTTAGGTGCCAGGGGAGGCGAGGAACAGTTCTTC
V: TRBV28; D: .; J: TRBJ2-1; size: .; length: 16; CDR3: CASSLVGLGSYNEQFF; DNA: TGTGCCAGCAGTCTTGTAGGACTGGGCAGCTACAATGAGCAGTTCTTC
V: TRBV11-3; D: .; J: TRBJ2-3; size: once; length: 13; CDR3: CASSPEATDRVYF; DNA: TGTGCCAGCAGTCCGGAGGCCACAGATAGGGTGTATTTT
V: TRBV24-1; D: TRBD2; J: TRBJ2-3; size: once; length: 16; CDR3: CATSDLPASGIDTQYF; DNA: TGTGCCACCAGTGATTTGCCGGCTAGCGGGATAGATACGCAGTATTTT
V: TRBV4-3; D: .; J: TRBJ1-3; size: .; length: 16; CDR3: CASIQEMDSSGSTIYF; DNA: TGCGCCAGCATCCAAGAAATGGATTCCTCCGGAAGCACCATATATTTT
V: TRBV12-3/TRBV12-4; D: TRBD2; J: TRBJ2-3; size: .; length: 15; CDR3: CASSPRGRGTDTQCF; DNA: TGTGCCAGCAGTCCTAGAGGGAGGGGAACAGATACGCAGTGTTTT
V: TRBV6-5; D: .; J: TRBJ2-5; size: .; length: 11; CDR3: CTSNLYETQYF; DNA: TGTACCAGTAATCTCTACGAGACCCAGTACTTC
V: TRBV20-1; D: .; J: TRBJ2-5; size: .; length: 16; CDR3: CSAYDLAGTTQLTQYF; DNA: TGCAGTGCTTACGACCTGGCGGGAACAACGCAATTGACCCAGTACTTC
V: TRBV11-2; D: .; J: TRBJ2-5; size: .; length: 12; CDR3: CDSSLVGETQYF; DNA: TGTGACAGCAGCTTGGTGGGGGAGACCCAGTACTTC
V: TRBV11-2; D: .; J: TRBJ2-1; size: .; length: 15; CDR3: CASSIILAPANEQLF; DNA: TGTGCCAGCAGCATTATACTAGCCCCCGCCAATGAGCAGTTGTTC
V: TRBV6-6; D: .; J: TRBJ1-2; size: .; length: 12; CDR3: CASSTGNYGYIF; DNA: TGTGCCAGCAGCACAGGGAACTATGGTTACATCTTC
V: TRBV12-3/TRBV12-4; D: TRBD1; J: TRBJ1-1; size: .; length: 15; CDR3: CAGSLGTEGSSEAFF; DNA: TGTGCCGGCAGTCTCGGGACAGAGGGTAGCTCTGAAGCTTTCTTT
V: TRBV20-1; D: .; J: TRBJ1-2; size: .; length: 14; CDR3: CSACETGLTYGYTF; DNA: TGCAGTGCTTGCGAGACCGGATTAACATATGGCTACACCTTC
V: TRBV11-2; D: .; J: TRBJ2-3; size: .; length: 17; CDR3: CVSSLDLAEEWPDTQYF; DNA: TGTGTCAGCAGCTTAGATCTAGCTGAGGAGTGGCCAGATACGCAGTATTTT
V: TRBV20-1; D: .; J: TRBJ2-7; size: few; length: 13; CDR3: CSAVPPQGGEQYF; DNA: TGCAGTGCCGTCCCCCCTCAAGGTGGCGAGCAGTACTTC
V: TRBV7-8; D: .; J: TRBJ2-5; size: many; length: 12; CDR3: CASSLGTETQYF; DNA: TGTGCCAGCAGCTTGGGGACAGAGACCCAGTACTTC
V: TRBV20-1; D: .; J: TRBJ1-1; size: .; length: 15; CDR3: CSALLSRLRTLGAFF; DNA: TGCAGTGCTTTACTTTCCAGACTTCGAACACTTGGGGCTTTCTTT